The source of this T cell receptor (beta chain) is a study of early T cells in non-severe SARS-CoV-2 infection. At the level of the study: Sequencing used unsorted whole-blood bulk RNA, so chains lack pairing. Study-level results: Comparison of clonotypes with VDJdb favored anti-spike CD8 responses while missing private and CD4 specificities.

Individual cDNA molecules received unique molecular identifiers. TCRdb fed the 5' RACE reads into MiXCR, producing one record per CDR3 protein. The profile shows more than 35,000 distinct CDR3 sequences, 4.6% of them singletons. This clonotype was recorded many times. Its specificity is unknown. The CDR3 totals 13 residues. Deletions cut 0 bases from V and 9 bases from J, with 9 bases between. Germline loops: CDR1 DFQATT, CDR2 SNEGSKA (reference sequence). This rearrangement joins TRBV20-1 to TRBJ1-6; no definite D call. The sequence was obtained from an adult who was a healthcare worker with PCR-confirmed SARS-CoV-2 infection or an uninfected control (not recorded which). Material: whole blood. For the CDR3, the DNA is TGCAGTGCTAGAGAGAAGCCGTTTTCACCCCTCCACTTT. Amino acids: CSAREKPFSPLHF.